This TCR beta chain emerged from a study of early T cells in non-severe SARS-CoV-2 infection. The overall study: Bulk RNA isolated from unsorted whole blood underwent sequencing; chains were not paired.

The CDR3 runs to 16 residues. Losses at the gene ends were 5 bases for V and 3 bases for J; bases not matched to a gene: 9. CDR1 is WSHSY and CDR2 is SAAADI in the germline V gene. This clonotype was found a few times. TCRdb used MiXCR to reprocess the 5' RACE reads, holding one entry per CDR3 protein. The data hold around 57,000 distinct CDR3 sequences, with around 12% observed a single time. V gene TRBV10-2 combines with J gene TRBJ2-3, with 9 bases lining up with TRBD1. This TCR derives from an adult who was a healthcare worker with PCR-confirmed SARS-CoV-2 infection or an uninfected control (not recorded which). The sequenced sample consisted of whole blood. As DNA, the CDR3 is TGCGCCAGCAGTCAAACAGGGGGCCAATTAACAGATACGCAGTATTTT. Its protein product is CASSQTGGQLTDTQYF.